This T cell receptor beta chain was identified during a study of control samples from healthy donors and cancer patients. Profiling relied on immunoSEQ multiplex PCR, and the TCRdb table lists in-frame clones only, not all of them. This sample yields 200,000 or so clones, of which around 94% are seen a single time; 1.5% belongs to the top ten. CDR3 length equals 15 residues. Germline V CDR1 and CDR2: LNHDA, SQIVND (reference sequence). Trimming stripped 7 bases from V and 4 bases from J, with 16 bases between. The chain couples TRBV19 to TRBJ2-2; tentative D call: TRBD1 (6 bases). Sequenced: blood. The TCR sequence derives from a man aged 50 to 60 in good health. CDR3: CASTTRIGGTGELFF. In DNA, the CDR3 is TGTGCCAGTACCACTAGGATAGGGGGCACCGGGGAGCTGTTTTTT.